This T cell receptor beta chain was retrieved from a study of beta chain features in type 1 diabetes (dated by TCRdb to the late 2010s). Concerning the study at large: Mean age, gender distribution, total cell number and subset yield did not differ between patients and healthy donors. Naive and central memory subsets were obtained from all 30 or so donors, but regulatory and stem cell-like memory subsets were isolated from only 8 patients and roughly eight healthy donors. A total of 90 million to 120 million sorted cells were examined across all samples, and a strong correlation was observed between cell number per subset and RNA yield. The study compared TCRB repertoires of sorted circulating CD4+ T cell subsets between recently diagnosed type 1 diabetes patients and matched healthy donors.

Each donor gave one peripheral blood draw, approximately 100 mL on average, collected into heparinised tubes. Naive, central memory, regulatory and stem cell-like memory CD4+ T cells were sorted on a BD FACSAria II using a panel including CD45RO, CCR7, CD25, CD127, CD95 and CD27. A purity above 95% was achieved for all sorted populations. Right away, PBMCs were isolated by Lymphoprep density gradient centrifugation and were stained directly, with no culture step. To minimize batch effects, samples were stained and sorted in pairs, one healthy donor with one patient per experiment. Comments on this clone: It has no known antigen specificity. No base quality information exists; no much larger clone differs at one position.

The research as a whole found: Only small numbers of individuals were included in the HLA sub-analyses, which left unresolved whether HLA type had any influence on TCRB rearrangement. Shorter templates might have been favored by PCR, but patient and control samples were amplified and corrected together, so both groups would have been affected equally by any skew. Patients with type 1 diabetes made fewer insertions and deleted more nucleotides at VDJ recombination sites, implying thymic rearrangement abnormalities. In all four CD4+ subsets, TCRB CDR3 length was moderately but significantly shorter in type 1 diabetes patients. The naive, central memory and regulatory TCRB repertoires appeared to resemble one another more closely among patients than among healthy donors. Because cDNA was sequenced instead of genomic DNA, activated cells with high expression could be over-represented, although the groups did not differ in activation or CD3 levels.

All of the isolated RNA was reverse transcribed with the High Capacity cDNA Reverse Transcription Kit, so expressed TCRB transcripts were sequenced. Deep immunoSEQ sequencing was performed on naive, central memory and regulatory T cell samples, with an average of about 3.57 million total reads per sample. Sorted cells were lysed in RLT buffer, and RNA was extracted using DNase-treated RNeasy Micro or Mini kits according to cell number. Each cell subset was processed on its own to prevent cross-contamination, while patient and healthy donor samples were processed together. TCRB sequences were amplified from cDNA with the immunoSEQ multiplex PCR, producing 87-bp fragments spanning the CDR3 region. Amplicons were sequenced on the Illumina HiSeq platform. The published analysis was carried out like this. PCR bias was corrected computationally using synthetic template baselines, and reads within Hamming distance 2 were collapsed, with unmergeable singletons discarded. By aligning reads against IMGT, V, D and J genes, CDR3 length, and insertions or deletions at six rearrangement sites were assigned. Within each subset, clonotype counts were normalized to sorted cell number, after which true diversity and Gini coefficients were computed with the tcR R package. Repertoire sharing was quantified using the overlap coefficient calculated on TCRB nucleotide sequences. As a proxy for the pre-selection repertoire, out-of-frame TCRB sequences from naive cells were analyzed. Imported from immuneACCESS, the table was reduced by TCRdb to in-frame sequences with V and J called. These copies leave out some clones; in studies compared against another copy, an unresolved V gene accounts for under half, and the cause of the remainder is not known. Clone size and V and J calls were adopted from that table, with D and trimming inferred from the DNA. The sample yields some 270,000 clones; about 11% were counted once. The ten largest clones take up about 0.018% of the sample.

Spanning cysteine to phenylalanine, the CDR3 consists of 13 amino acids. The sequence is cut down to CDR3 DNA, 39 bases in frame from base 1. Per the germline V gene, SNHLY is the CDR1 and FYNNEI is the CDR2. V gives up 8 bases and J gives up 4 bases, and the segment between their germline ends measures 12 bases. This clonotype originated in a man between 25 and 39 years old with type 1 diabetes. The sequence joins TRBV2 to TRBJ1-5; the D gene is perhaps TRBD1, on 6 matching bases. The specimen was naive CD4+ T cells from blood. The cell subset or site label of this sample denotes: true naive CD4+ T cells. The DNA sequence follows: TGTGCCAGCGATCAGGGGATAAATCAGCCCCAGCATTTT. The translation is CASDQGINQPQHF.